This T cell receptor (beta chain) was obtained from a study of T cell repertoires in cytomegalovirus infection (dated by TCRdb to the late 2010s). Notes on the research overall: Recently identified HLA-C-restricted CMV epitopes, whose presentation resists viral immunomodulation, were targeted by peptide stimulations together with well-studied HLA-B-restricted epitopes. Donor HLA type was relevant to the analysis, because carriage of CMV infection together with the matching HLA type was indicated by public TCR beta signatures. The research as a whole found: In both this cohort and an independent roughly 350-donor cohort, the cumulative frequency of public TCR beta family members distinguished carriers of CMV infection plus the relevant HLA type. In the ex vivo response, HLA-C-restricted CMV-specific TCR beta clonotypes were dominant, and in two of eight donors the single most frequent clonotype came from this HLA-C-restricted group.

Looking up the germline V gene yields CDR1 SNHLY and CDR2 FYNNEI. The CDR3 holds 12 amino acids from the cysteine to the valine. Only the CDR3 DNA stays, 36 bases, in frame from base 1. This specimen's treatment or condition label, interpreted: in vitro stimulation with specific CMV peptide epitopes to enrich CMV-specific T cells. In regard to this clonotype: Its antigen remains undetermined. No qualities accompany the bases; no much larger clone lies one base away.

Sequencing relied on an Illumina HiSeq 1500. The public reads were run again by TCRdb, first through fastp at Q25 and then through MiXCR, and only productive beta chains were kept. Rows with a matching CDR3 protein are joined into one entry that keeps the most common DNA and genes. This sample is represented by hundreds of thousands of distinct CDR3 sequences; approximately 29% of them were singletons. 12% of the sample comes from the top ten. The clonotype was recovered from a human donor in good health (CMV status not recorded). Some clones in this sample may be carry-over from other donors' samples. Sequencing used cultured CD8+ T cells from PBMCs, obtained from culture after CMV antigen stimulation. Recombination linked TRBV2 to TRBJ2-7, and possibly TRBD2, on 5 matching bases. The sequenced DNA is TGTGCCAGCAGTGAAGTGAGGACTTATACCTCCGTC. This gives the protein CASSEVRTYTSV.